This T cell receptor beta chain was retrieved from a study of blood T cells in healthy people across ages (dated by TCRdb to between 2014 and 2016). Regarding the complete study: In model experiments, template switching captured about one uniquely barcoded TCR beta cDNA molecule for every two T cells. Age-related changes in TCR beta repertoire diversity were measured in the study by deep sequencing normalized with unique cDNA molecular identifiers. To avoid experimental bias, donors of different ages were randomly spread across the sequencing lanes. Using the same blood draw, the study looked at two additional independent replicas of 1 million unique cDNA reads for two donors, one aged 18 to 30 and the other aged 80 or older. The donors were divided into four age groups: young (average approximately 17 years), middle-aged (about 40), aged (approximately 62) and long-lived (82).

The library was built by means of 5' RACE. These reads were obtained on an Illumina HiSeq 2500. A second PCR of about 7 to 12 cycles was run with a J-beta primer mix and a sample-barcoded 5' primer. A template-switch 5' adaptor carrying 12 random nucleotides introduced a unique molecular identifier onto each TCR beta cDNA molecule. Each sample yielded at least 3 million CDR3-containing paired-end reads. First-strand cDNA synthesis was performed from all RNA using the Mint cDNA synthesis kit, with priming by a TRBC-specific oligonucleotide. Following uracil-DNA glycosylase treatment, all cDNA underwent a first 18-cycle PCR with the universal primers M1SS and BC2_uni_R. The authors' analysis ran thus. Normalization of each sample was performed by random selection of 1 million high-quality reads, each carrying a distinct molecular identifier. Instead of being binned into consensus sequences, reads with shared molecular identifiers were discarded. MiTCR, set to a Q25 quality threshold and the strictest error-elimination algorithm, was used for CDR3 identification, clonotype clustering and error correction. Lower-bound total TCR beta diversity was estimated with a nonparametric unseen species model using Euler transformation. The public reads were reprocessed in TCRdb via fastp at Q25 and MiXCR, keeping in-frame beta chains. Records with the same CDR3 protein are collapsed into one entry carrying the most frequent genes and DNA. The V and J calls come from TCRdb's annotation, not from the publication. Recorded for this sample are roughly 1.5 million distinct CDR3 sequences; less than 45% of them occurred a single time. Jointly, the top ten make up roughly 3.7% of the sample.

Donors were 39 systemically healthy Caucasian individuals from Russia aged roughly 6 to 95 years. About 10 milliliters of peripheral blood were collected from each donor into EDTA-treated Vacutainer tubes. Ficoll-Paque density-gradient centrifugation was used to isolate PBMCs, with at least 7 million per sample. Total RNA was extracted from PBMCs with Trizol reagent, with at least 6 micrograms obtained per sample. For every donor, an aliquot of PBMCs went through flow cytometry to measure the percentages of naive CD45RAhigh/CD27high T cells. In its sample, this clonotype was seen a few times. The clone's antigen remains unknown. No quality values exist for individual bases; no much larger clone is one base distant. General study outcomes and caveats: Donor CMV infection status was unknown, potentially confounding age-related changes in expanded clonotypes. Estimates of total diversity based on one million sequenced T cells were regarded as lower bounds and as underestimates. Compared with the aged group, the long-lived group had more naive CD4+ T cells, fewer expanded clones and increased TCR diversity, suggesting age selection. The percentage of naive T cells measured by flow cytometry correlated strongly with observed TCR beta diversity. Conclusive comparison of naive and antigen-experienced compartments was prevented by the profiling of bulk unsorted PBMCs. Observed TCR beta diversity per million T cells fell roughly linearly with age, and a significant reduction was already apparent by age around 40.

The germline V gene yields SGHVT for CDR1 and SQSDAQ for CDR2. V sheds 2 bases and J sheds 2 bases, leaving 18 bases between their ends. The CDR3 sequence holds 17 residues, the cysteine and phenylalanine included. Left in the record is the CDR3 DNA by itself, 51 bases read in frame from the first base. The sequence was obtained from a woman aged 18-29 years in good health. The chain couples TRBV7-4 to TRBJ1-2; the D region possibly corresponds to TRBD1 (5 bases align). The source material was blood. The CDR3 here reads CASSLWFKGRVNYGYTF. The nucleotides are TGTGCCAGCAGCTTATGGTTCAAGGGGCGCGTAAACTATGGCTACACCTTC.